This TCR beta chain is from a study of shared clonotypes between healthy human individuals. Sequencing used immunoSEQ multiplex PCR; TCRdb keeps in-frame clones, though not all of them. This sample has 1.4 million or so clones; about 98.5% occur once, and the top ten carry about 0.34%. Germline V gene data show CDR1 as SGDLS and CDR2 as YYNGEE. The CDR3 covers 15 residues. V shed 0 bases, J shed 7 bases, and the junction held 9 bases outside the gene matches. This receptor was obtained from a man under 40 in good health. The chain has TRBV9 and TRBJ2-7; 8 bases match TRBD2. Sequencing input: naive CD4+ T cells sorted from blood. The sample's subset: CD45RA+ positively selected. CDR3: CASSVGSGSRWEQYF. As DNA, the CDR3 is TGTGCCAGCAGCGTAGGGAGCGGGAGCCGGTGGGAGCAGTACTTC.